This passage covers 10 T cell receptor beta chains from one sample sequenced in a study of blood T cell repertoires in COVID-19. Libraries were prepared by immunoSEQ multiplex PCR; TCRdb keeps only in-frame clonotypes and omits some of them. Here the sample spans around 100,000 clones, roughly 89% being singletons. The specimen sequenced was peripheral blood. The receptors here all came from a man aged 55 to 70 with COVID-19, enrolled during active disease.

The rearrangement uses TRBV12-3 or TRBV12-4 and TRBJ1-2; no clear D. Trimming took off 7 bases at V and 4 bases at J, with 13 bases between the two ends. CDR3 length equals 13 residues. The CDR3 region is CASTAGGSYGYTF. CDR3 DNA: TGTGCCAGCACGGCCGGCGGGAGCTATGGCTACACCTTC.

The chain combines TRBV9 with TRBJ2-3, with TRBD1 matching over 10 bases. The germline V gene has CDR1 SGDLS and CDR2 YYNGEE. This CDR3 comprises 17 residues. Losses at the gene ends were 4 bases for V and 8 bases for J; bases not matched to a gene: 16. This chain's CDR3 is CASSPHGTGDPQGTQYF. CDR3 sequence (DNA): TGTGCCAGCAGCCCGCACGGGACAGGGGACCCACAGGGTACGCAGTATTTT.

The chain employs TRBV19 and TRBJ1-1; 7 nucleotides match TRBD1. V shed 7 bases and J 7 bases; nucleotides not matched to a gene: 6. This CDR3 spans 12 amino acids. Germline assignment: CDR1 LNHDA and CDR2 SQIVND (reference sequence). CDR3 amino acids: CASTSGQVEAFF. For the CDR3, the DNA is TGTGCCAGTACTTCAGGACAGGTTGAAGCTTTCTTT.

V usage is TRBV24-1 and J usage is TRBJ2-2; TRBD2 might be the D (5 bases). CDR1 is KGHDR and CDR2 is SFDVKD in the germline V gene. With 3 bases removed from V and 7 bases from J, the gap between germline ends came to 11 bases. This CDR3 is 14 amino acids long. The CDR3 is CATSDTNGNGELFF. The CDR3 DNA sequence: TGTGCCACCAGTGATACAAACGGGAACGGGGAGCTGTTTTTT.

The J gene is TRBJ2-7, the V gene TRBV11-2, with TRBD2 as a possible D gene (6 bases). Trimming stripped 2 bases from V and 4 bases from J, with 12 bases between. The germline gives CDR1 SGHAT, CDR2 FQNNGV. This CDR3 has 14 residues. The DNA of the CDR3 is TGTGCCAGCAGCTTATCACCCGGGGGTTACGAGCAGTACTTC. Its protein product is CASSLSPGGYEQYF.

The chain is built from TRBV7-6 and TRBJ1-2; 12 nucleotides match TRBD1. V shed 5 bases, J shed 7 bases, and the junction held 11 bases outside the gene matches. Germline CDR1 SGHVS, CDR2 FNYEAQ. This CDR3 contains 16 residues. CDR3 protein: CASSLTAGTGGLGYTF. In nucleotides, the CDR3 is TGTGCCAGCAGCCTCACTGCCGGGACAGGGGGCCTTGGCTACACCTTC.

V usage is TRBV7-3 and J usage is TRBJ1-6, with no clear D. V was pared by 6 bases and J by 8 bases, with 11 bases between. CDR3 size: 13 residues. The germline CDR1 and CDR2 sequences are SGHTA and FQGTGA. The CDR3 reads CASRDGEDSPLHF. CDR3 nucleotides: TGTGCCAGCAGGGACGGGGAGGATTCACCCCTCCACTTT.

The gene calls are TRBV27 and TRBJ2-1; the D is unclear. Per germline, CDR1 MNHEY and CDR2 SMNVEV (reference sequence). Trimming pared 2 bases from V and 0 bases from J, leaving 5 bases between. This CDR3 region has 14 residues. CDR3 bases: TGTGCCAGCAGTTTAGGCAGCTCCTACAATGAGCAGTTCTTC. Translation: CASSLGSSYNEQFF.

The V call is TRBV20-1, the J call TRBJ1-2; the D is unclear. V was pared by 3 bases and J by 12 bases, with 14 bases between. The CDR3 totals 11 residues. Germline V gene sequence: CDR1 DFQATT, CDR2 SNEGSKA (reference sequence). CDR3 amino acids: CSARGDVEDTF. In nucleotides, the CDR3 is TGCAGTGCTAGGGGAGACGTCGAGGACACCTTC.

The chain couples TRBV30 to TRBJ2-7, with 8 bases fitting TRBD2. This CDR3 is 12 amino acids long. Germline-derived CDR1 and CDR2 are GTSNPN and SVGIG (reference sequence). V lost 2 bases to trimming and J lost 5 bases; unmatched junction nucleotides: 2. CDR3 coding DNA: TGTGCCTGGAGTCCGGGACTAGACGAGCAGTACTTC. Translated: CAWSPGLDEQYF. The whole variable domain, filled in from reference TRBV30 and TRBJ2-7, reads SQTIHQWPATLVQPVGSPLSLECTVEGTSNPNLYWYRQAAGRGLQLLFYSVGIGQISSEVPQNLSASRPQDRQFILSSKKLLLSDSGFYLCAWSPGLDEQYFGPGTRLTVT.